Following are 16 T cell receptor beta chains from one sample sequenced in a study of blood T cell repertoires in COVID-19. Using immunoSEQ multiplex PCR, the repertoire was profiled, and TCRdb retains in-frame clones only, with some absent. The sample lists around 130,000 clones; under 95% were seen once. The specimen was peripheral blood. These receptors all stem from a man in his 60s with COVID-19, enrolled during active disease.

This clone was counted once. V usage is TRBV28 and J usage is TRBJ1-2, with TRBD1 matching 7 bases. Germline CDR1 and CDR2: MDHEN and SYDVKM. The length of the CDR3 is 14 residues. Trimming at V came to 4 bases and at J to 4 bases, leaving 6 bases not matched to a gene. The CDR3 DNA reads as TGTGCCAGCAGTTCCGGGGACAGATCCTATGGCTACACCTTC. This sequence encodes CASSSGDRSYGYTF.

The chain combines TRBV9 with TRBJ1-5; D is ambiguous. This CDR3 has 13 residues. The germline V gene encodes CDR1 SGDLS and CDR2 YYNGEE. The V end lost 0 bases, the J end lost 4 bases, and 5 bases lay between the germline ends. CDR3: CASSVGQNQPQHF. Here the CDR3 DNA reads TGTGCCAGCAGCGTAGGTCAGAATCAGCCCCAGCATTTT.

Here the CDR3 reads CASSTGGGNSPLHF. The CDR3 region has the DNA TGTGCCAGCAGCACCGGCGGGGGAAATTCACCCCTCCACTTT. The chain uses TRBV9 and TRBJ1-6; D possibly corresponds to TRBD1 (5 bases). CDR1 and CDR2 (germline): SGDLS, YYNGEE. The ends were cut back, 4 bases at V and 7 bases at J, with 12 bases in the middle. The CDR3 extends over 14 amino acids.

This sequence joins TRBV5-1 and TRBJ2-3, with D possibly being TRBD1 (5 bases). CDR1 is SGHRS and CDR2 is YFSETQ in the germline V gene. There are 14 residues in the CDR3. V was trimmed by 6 bases and J by 2 bases, leaving 13 bases between them. The chain's CDR3 is CASTIQGNTDTQYF. Here the CDR3 DNA reads TGCGCCAGCACAATTCAGGGAAACACAGATACGCAGTATTTT.

This chain uses TRBV6-5 with TRBJ2-3; D call uncertain. CDR1 and CDR2 from the germline V gene are MNHEY and SVGAGI. CDR3 length equals 13 residues. The V and J ends lost 10 bases and 2 bases respectively, with 13 bases between them. The CDR3 region is CATKIRNTDTQYF. The CDR3 DNA reads TGTGCCACTAAGATTCGTAACACAGATACGCAGTATTTT.

The chain has TRBV2 and TRBJ1-6, with D possibly being TRBD1 (6 bases). Germline assignment: CDR1 SNHLY and CDR2 FYNNEI. This CDR3 is built from 17 residues. V lost 0 bases and J lost 8, with 17 bases in between. The DNA of the CDR3 is TGTGCCAGCAGTGAAGCGATGGTATACAGGGTGGATTCACCCCTCCACTTT. It yields the protein CASSEAMVYRVDSPLHF.

The chain carries TRBV12-5 and TRBJ2-7; unclear D gene. Trimming left V 6 bases short and J 5 bases short, with 11 bases between. Germline-derived CDR1 and CDR2 are LGHNT and FRNRAP. The length of the CDR3 is 12 residues. CDR3 loop: CASGSAPDEQYF. The DNA of the CDR3 is TGTGCTAGTGGCTCCGCCCCGGACGAGCAGTACTTC.

The chain recombines TRBV9 with TRBJ2-7; TRBD2 matches 8 bases. V lost 0 bases and J lost 6; bases outside the gene matches: 11. Germline values: CDR1 SGDLS, CDR2 YYNGEE. This CDR3 comprises 16 residues. As DNA, the CDR3 is TGTGCCAGCAGCGTAGGTGTGAGCGGGAGTCTCGGCGAGCAGTACTTC. This encodes CASSVGVSGSLGEQYF.

This chain connects TRBV6-2 or TRBV6-3 to TRBJ1-2, with D perhaps TRBD1 (6 bases). This CDR3 is 13 amino acids long. Germline loops: CDR1 MNHEY, CDR2 SVGEGT. The germline V and J ends were trimmed by 4 bases and 7 bases, with 13 bases remaining between them. This CDR3 reads CASSLMGASGYTF. CDR3 DNA: TGTGCCAGCAGTTTAATGGGGGCCTCTGGCTACACCTTC.

The CDR3 loop reads CASHTGTLNEQFF. DNA for the CDR3: TGTGCCAGTCATACCGGGACTCTCAATGAGCAGTTCTTC. The chain joins TRBV28 to TRBJ2-1; D might be TRBD2 (6 bases). V was shortened by 9 bases and J by 6 bases, with 15 bases between the two germline ends. This CDR3 comprises 13 residues. Germline V lookup: CDR1 MDHEN, CDR2 SYDVKM.

The chain links TRBV4-2 to TRBJ2-3; 7 nucleotides line up with TRBD1. V trimming: 1 base; J trimming: 1 base; junction bases outside the gene matches: 5. The CDR3 consists of 16 residues. Germline loops: CDR1 LGHNA, CDR2 YNFKEQ. The CDR3 protein is CASSQGPDRGTDTQYF. The CDR3 DNA sequence: TGTGCCAGCAGCCAAGGCCCAGACAGGGGCACAGATACGCAGTATTTT.

V usage is TRBV3-1 (or the pseudogene TRBV3-2) and J usage is TRBJ1-1, with 7 bases aligning to TRBD1. Per the germline V gene, CDR1 is LGHDT and CDR2 is YNNKEL (reference sequence). The junction had 4 bases not matched to a gene; V was cut back by 2 bases and J by 4 bases. The CDR3 covers 14 residues. The CDR3 coding sequence is TGTGCCAGCAGCCAATACAGGGGAGGCACTGAAGCTTTCTTT. It is translated as CASSQYRGGTEAFF.

The chain couples TRBV7-8 to TRBJ1-5, with D maybe TRBD1 (5 bases). The germline V gene has CDR1 SGHVS and CDR2 FQNEAQ. The CDR3 extends over 16 amino acids. V was shortened by 0 bases and J by 7 bases, with 16 bases between the two germline ends. The CDR3: CASSLARGLGGQPQHF. The CDR3 region has the DNA TGTGCCAGCAGCTTAGCGAGGGGACTCGGGGGACAGCCCCAGCATTTT.

The gene calls are TRBV9 and TRBJ1-5, with a weak D call TRBD1 (6 bases). Germline CDR1 reads SGDLS; CDR2 reads YYNGEE. The length of the CDR3 is 14 residues. With 3 bases removed from V and 4 bases from J, the gap between germline ends came to 11 bases. DNA of the CDR3: TGTGCCAGCAGCGCCGGGACAAATAATCAGCCCCAGCATTTT. Translated, it gives CASSAGTNNQPQHF.

The gene calls are TRBV10-3 and TRBJ2-5; TRBD1 matches at 9 bases. V was clipped by 5 bases and J by 5 bases; unmatched bases: 6. This CDR3 contains 14 residues. Germline CDR1 reads ENHRY; CDR2 reads SYGVKD. The CDR3 protein is CAISPDRGRETQYF. The CDR3 DNA follows: TGTGCCATCAGTCCGGACAGGGGCCGGGAGACCCAGTACTTC.

The rearrangement links TRBV7-9 to TRBJ2-5, with a possible D match to TRBD2 (5 bases). The CDR3 extends over 13 amino acids. Germline CDR1 is SEHNR and CDR2 is FQNEAQ (reference sequence). V was clipped by 8 bases and J by 3 bases, with 13 bases between them. As DNA, the CDR3 is TGTGCCAGCCGCCAGGACTCCAAAGAGACCCAGTACTTC. Amino acids: CASRQDSKETQYF.